One and the same sample provided the 5 T cell receptor beta chains below, sequenced in a study of cytomegalovirus exposure and HLA in healthy donors (TCRdb year 2017). Library generation was performed with the immunoSEQ multiplex PCR assay. As stored in TCRdb, this immuneACCESS dataset retains in-frame rearrangements with V and J assigned. A fraction of the clones does not appear; measured against another copy, unresolved V genes explain less than half of the discrepancy, and the remainder lacks a known reason. This sample gives fewer than 400,000 clones in total; approximately 90% of them show up just once. 0.7% to 0.85% of the sample lies in the top ten. What was sequenced was PBMCs. The receptor set was obtained from a young woman in good health and CMV-seronegative.

This clone was counted once. This chain joins TRBV28 and TRBJ2-3; D possibly corresponds to TRBD2 (6 bases). The CDR3 is 13 amino acids. V shed 5 bases and J shed 4 bases, with 10 bases lying between them. Germline loops: CDR1 MDHEN, CDR2 SYDVKM. The CDR3 spells CASSRLDPDTQYF. CDR3 sequence (DNA): TGTGCCAGCAGTAGACTAGACCCAGATACGCAGTATTTT.

The gene calls are TRBV6-5 and TRBJ2-7; TRBD2 is a possible D gene (6 bases). The CDR3 is made up of 15 amino acids. CDR1 and CDR2 (germline): MNHEY, SVGAGI. The V and J ends lost 9 bases and 3 bases respectively, with 21 bases between them. Here the CDR3 reads CASRESGEPYYEQYF. The CDR3 DNA sequence: TGTGCCAGTCGAGAGTCGGGAGAACCCTACTACGAGCAGTACTTC.

This clone was counted only a few times. The J gene is TRBJ2-7, the V gene TRBV5-4, with 9 bases identical to TRBD1. This CDR3 region has 14 residues. Germline-derived CDR1 and CDR2 are SGHNT and YYREEE (reference sequence). V lost 4 bases to trimming and J lost 4 bases; unmatched junction nucleotides: 6. In DNA, the CDR3 is TGTGCCAGCAGCACCGGGACAGGGTCTTACGAGCAGTACTTC. Translation: CASSTGTGSYEQYF.

This clone was seen once. The chain links TRBV5-4 to TRBJ2-6; TRBD1 might be the D (5 bases). V dropped 2 bases and J dropped 9 bases, with 9 bases sitting between them. This CDR3 region has 13 residues. Germline V lookup: CDR1 SGHNT, CDR2 YYREEE (reference sequence). The DNA of the CDR3 is TGTGCCAGCAGCTTCGACAGACTCAACGTCCTGACTTTC. Amino acid sequence: CASSFDRLNVLTF.

This clone has only a few counts. V usage is TRBV29-1 and J usage is TRBJ1-2, with a tentative D call TRBD1 (5 bases). V shed 5 bases and J shed 2 bases, with 6 bases lying between them. The CDR3 totals 11 residues. CDR1 and CDR2 (germline): SQVTM, ANQGSEA. The CDR3 nucleotides are TGCAGCGTTCGGGGGAACTATGGCTACACCTTC. Its protein product is CSVRGNYGYTF.